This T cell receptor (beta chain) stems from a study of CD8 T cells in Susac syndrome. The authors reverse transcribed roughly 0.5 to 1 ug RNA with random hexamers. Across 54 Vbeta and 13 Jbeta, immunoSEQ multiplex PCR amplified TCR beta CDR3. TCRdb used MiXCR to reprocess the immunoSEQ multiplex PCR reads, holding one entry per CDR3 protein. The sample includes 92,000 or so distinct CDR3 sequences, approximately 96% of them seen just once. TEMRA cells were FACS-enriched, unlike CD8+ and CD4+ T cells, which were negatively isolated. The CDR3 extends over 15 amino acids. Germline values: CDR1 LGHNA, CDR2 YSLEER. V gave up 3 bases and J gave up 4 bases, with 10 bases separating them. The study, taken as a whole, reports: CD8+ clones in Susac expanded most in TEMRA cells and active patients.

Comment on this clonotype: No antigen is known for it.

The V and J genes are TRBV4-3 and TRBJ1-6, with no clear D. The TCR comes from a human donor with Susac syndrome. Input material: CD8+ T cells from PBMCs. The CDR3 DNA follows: TGCGCCAGCAGCCAGTTAGGAGGTTATAATTCACCCCTCCACTTT. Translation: CASSQLGGYNSPLHF.